One sample yielded the 29 T cell receptor beta chains listed below, sequenced in a study of T cell responses to AZD1222 COVID-19 vaccine. Generated by immunoSEQ multiplex PCR, the TCRdb table keeps only in-frame clones and is missing some. This table has 140,000 to 150,000 clones, approximately 90% appearing once. The source was peripheral blood, collected on day 0 of AZD1222 vaccination. All receptors come from an adult in good health.

V and J are TRBV3-1 (or the pseudogene TRBV3-2) and TRBJ2-2, with D possibly TRBD2 on 6 matching bases. The germline CDR1 and CDR2 sequences are LGHDT and YNNKEL (reference sequence). Trimming removed 3 bases at V and 3 bases at J, with 11 bases between. CDR3 length: 15 residues. The DNA of the CDR3 is TGTGCCAGCAGCCAGATAGCGGCATACACCGGGGAGCTGTTTTTT. Translating it yields CASSQIAAYTGELFF.

The chain is built from TRBV4-1 and TRBJ2-7, with a tentative D call TRBD2 (7 bases). The germline gives CDR1 MGHRA, CDR2 YSYEKL. Trimming left V 6 bases short and J 4 bases short, with 22 bases between. CDR3 size: 16 residues. The CDR3 nucleotides are TGCGCCAGCAGGAAAGAATTCGGGGGGCCGGGATACGAGCAGTACTTC. Its protein product is CASRKEFGGPGYEQYF.

CDR3 amino acids: CASSEGRGEINTEAFF. The CDR3 bases are TGTGCCAGCAGTGAGGGGAGGGGCGAGATTAACACTGAAGCTTTCTTT. V usage is TRBV25-1 and J usage is TRBJ1-1; tentatively, D is TRBD1 (5 bases). Trimming shortened V by 3 bases and J by 2 bases, and 16 bases separated the two germline ends. Germline V CDR1 and CDR2: MGHDK, SYGVNS. The CDR3 length is 16 residues.

The V call is TRBV19, the J call TRBJ1-2; D remains ambiguous. Per the germline V gene, CDR1 is LNHDA and CDR2 is SQIVND (reference sequence). V was pared by 4 bases and J by 6 bases, with 18 bases between. This CDR3 contains 15 residues. The CDR3 coding sequence is TGTGCCAGTAGTAAGGGCGGATACATCGGTAATGGCTACACCTTC. It encodes CASSKGGYIGNGYTF.

This clone was observed a few times. The rearrangement links TRBV3-1 (or the pseudogene TRBV3-2) to TRBJ1-6; D call uncertain. The CDR3 covers 14 residues. Trimming removed 1 base at V and 7 bases at J, with 8 bases between. Germline lookup yields CDR1 LGHDT and CDR2 YNNKEL (reference sequence). The CDR3 coding sequence is TGTGCCAGCAGCCAAGTAGGTGGCAATTCACCCCTCCACTTT. It specifies CASSQVGGNSPLHF.

The chain recombines TRBV6-5 with TRBJ2-7; D ambiguous. V lost 7 bases to trimming and J lost 5 bases, with 15 bases between them. Germline-derived CDR1 and CDR2 are MNHEY and SVGAGI. This CDR3 is built from 13 residues. The CDR3 DNA reads TGTGCCAGCACCGACTCCGGGCTGAACGAGCAGTACTTC. Its protein product is CASTDSGLNEQYF.

This chain uses TRBV28 with TRBJ2-3; D is unresolved. V lost 5 bases and J 5 bases, leaving 26 bases between the germline ends. Germline V gives CDR1 MDHEN, CDR2 SYDVKM. This CDR3 contains 18 residues. The DNA of the CDR3 is TGTGCCAGCAGTAGTATATTTCGGAGATCCGCCGACGGAGATACGCAGTATTTT. Translation gives CASSSIFRRSADGDTQYF.

V usage is TRBV4-3 and J usage is TRBJ2-7; D unresolved. V was cut by 3 bases and J by 5 bases, with 14 bases left in between. Looked up from germline, CDR1 is LGHNA and CDR2 is YSLEER. The CDR3 sequence is 14 residues long. As DNA, the CDR3 is TGCGCCAGCAGCCAGAAAGTAGTAAGGGACGAGCAGTACTTC. Translating it yields CASSQKVVRDEQYF.

This clone was counted once. V usage is TRBV28 and J usage is TRBJ1-2; TRBD1 is a possible D gene (5 bases). The V gene's germline CDR1 is MDHEN and CDR2 SYDVKM. The CDR3 spans 15 residues. V lost 2 bases, J lost 1 base, and 11 bases lay in between. This chain's CDR3 is CASSLRGIFNYGYTF. CDR3 coding DNA: TGTGCCAGCAGTTTAAGGGGTATTTTTAACTATGGCTACACCTTC.

The rearrangement uses TRBV7-2 and TRBJ2-7; D unresolved. The CDR3 has 15 amino acids. Germline CDR1 is SGHTA and CDR2 is FQGNSA. The germline V and J ends were trimmed by 1 base and 0 bases, with 10 bases remaining between them. As DNA, the CDR3 is TGTGCCAGCAGCTTAGAATGGGATAGCTCCTACGAGCAGTACTTC. Protein: CASSLEWDSSYEQYF.

The V call is TRBV6-6, the J call TRBJ2-7, with D tentatively TRBD2 (5 bases). The CDR3 is made up of 11 amino acids. Trimming stripped 8 bases from V and 7 bases from J, with 12 bases between. Looked up from germline, CDR1 is MNHNY and CDR2 is SVGAGI (reference sequence). The CDR3, as DNA: TGTGCCAGCGTTCGAGGGCCTGAGCAGTACTTC. This sequence encodes CASVRGPEQYF.

V and J are TRBV28 and TRBJ2-1; D is undetermined. Germline V lookup: CDR1 MDHEN, CDR2 SYDVKM. V dropped 1 base and J dropped 6 bases, with 1 base sitting between them. This CDR3 contains 11 residues. The CDR3 bases are TGTGCCAGCAGTTTATCCAATGAGCAGTTCTTC. Translation: CASSLSNEQFF.

This rearrangement joins TRBV27 to TRBJ1-6; D is ambiguous. This CDR3 is built from 15 residues. Looked up from germline, CDR1 is MNHEY and CDR2 is SMNVEV (reference sequence). Trimming removed 5 bases at V and 0 bases at J, with 8 bases between. The DNA of the CDR3 is TGTGCCAGCAGTAGCAGGAGCTCCTATAATTCACCCCTCCACTTT. Encoded protein: CASSSRSSYNSPLHF.

About this clone itself: Because the CDR3's place on the DNA is in doubt, the DNA is left out and the CDR3 is given as listed by TCRdb. The V and J genes are TRBV28 and TRBJ2-5; TRBD1 is the table's D call and was not checked against the DNA. Germline V lookup: CDR1 MDHEN, CDR2 SYDVKM. The CDR3 length equals 16 residues, ends included. CDR3 residues: CASSILGVGTEETQYF.

The rearrangement joins TRBV9 to TRBJ2-5, with TRBD1 identical over 8 bases. Germline-derived CDR1 and CDR2 are SGDLS and YYNGEE. The V gene end was trimmed by 0 bases and the J gene end by 2 bases; junction bases not matched to a gene: 9. This CDR3 spans 17 amino acids. As DNA, the CDR3 is TGTGCCAGCAGCGTAGGCCCTGGGGACAGGTCGCAAGAGACCCAGTACTTC. It specifies CASSVGPGDRSQETQYF.

The V call is TRBV11-2, the J call TRBJ1-2, with D possibly being TRBD1 (5 bases). Germline CDR1 is SGHAT and CDR2 is FQNNGV. CDR3 size: 16 residues. Trimming removed 6 bases at V and 5 bases at J, with 22 bases between. CDR3 loop: CASSQSSGASIYGYTF. The CDR3 DNA reads as TGTGCCAGCAGTCAAAGCTCCGGGGCTTCGATATATGGCTACACCTTC.

The gene calls are TRBV6-5 and TRBJ2-7, with D unresolved. The V end was cut by 6 bases, the J end by 6 bases, with 18 bases between. The CDR3 has 14 residues. CDR1 and CDR2 from the germline V gene are MNHEY and SVGAGI. CDR3 amino acids: CASRIRNPTGEQYF. For the CDR3, the DNA is TGTGCCAGCAGAATCAGGAACCCGACGGGCGAGCAGTACTTC.

This chain joins TRBV19 and TRBJ2-7, with 8 bases lining up with TRBD1. Germline V lookup: CDR1 LNHDA, CDR2 SQIVND (reference sequence). The CDR3 is 13 residues long. Trimming at V came to 5 bases and at J to 3 bases, leaving 3 bases not matched to a gene. This CDR3 is CASSVTGGYEQYF. The CDR3 bases are TGTGCCAGTAGTGTAACAGGGGGCTACGAGCAGTACTTC.

CDR3 in DNA: TGTGCCAGCTCACCACTCGACAGGGCAAAAGAGACCCAGTACTTC. It translates to CASSPLDRAKETQYF. This chain uses TRBV18 with TRBJ2-5, with TRBD1 matching 7 bases. V was clipped by 1 base and J by 3 bases; unmatched bases: 5. Germline CDR1 reads KGHSH; CDR2 reads LQKENI. The CDR3 length is 15 residues.

V usage is TRBV28 and J usage is TRBJ1-1; tentatively, D is TRBD1 (5 bases). This CDR3 comprises 14 residues. From germline, CDR1 is MDHEN and CDR2 SYDVKM. The germline V and J ends were trimmed by 5 bases and 1 base, with 11 bases remaining between them. CDR3 loop: CASSAFDRNTEAFF. The CDR3 DNA reads as TGTGCCAGCAGTGCCTTCGACAGGAACACTGAAGCTTTCTTT. Variable domain in full (rest from reference TRBV28 and TRBJ1-1): DVKVTQSSRYLVKRTGEKVFLECVQDMDHENMFWYRQDPGLGLRLIYFSYDVKMKEKGDIPEGYSVSREKKERFSLILESASTNQTSMYLCASSAFDRNTEAFFGQGTRLTVV.

This chain links TRBV4-3 with TRBJ2-1; no clear D gene. The CDR3 has 13 residues. CDR1 and CDR2 (germline): LGHNA, YSLEER. Trimming removed 0 bases from V and 4 bases from J, with 4 bases in between. CDR3 region: CASSQDGYNEQFF. In nucleotides, the CDR3 is TGCGCCAGCAGCCAAGATGGGTACAATGAGCAGTTCTTC.

The chain has TRBV6-5 and TRBJ1-1, with a possible D match to TRBD1 (5 bases). Germline V gives CDR1 MNHEY, CDR2 SVGAGI. The CDR3 runs to 14 residues. Trimming removed 5 bases from V and 1 base from J, with 11 bases in between. CDR3 residues: CASSIAGSNTEAFF. In DNA, the CDR3 is TGTGCCAGCAGTATAGCAGGGTCGAACACTGAAGCTTTCTTT.

The V gene is TRBV6-5, the J gene TRBJ2-7; 10 positions agree with TRBD1. With 6 bases clipped from V and 7 bases from J, the junction kept 12 bases outside the gene matches. The CDR3 has 15 amino acids. Germline V gene sequence: CDR1 MNHEY, CDR2 SVGAGI. The CDR3 region is CASRRTGTGAIEQYF. The DNA for the CDR3 is TGTGCCAGCAGAAGGACCGGGACAGGGGCGATTGAGCAGTACTTC.

J is TRBJ2-3 and V is TRBV27; 8 bases are a match to TRBD2. CDR1 MNHEY and CDR2 SMNVEV come from the germline V gene (reference sequence). Trimming took 2 bases from V and 8 from J; bases not matched to a gene: 3. The CDR3 contains 13 residues. The CDR3 DNA reads as TGTGCCAGCAGTTTAACTAGCGGTGTTACGCAGTATTTT. This encodes CASSLTSGVTQYF.

The chain is built from TRBV20-1 and TRBJ1-2, with a tentative D call TRBD1 (6 bases). This CDR3 is built from 16 residues. Trimming pared 3 bases from V and 6 bases from J, leaving 23 bases between. Germline lookup yields CDR1 DFQATT and CDR2 SNEGSKA (reference sequence). CDR3 nucleotides: TGCAGTGCTAGTCTTCCTAGGACGGGGGGGCAGCATGGCTACACCTTC. Its protein product is CSASLPRTGGQHGYTF.

The gene calls are TRBV2 and TRBJ2-3, with D tentatively TRBD1 (5 bases). The CDR3 is 12 amino acids. Germline CDR1 is SNHLY and CDR2 is FYNNEI. V was cut by 4 bases and J by 5 bases, with 7 bases left in between. CDR3 nucleotides: TGTGCCAGCAGTGTTCAGGGAGATACGCAGTATTTT. Translation gives CASSVQGDTQYF.

This clone was counted a single time. The chain is built from TRBV5-1 and TRBJ2-2; D is unresolved. CDR3 length: 12 amino acids. The V end lost 4 bases, the J end lost 3 bases, and 4 bases lay between the germline ends. Germline loops: CDR1 SGHRS, CDR2 YFSETQ. The DNA for the CDR3 is TGCGCCAGCAGCAAGGACACCGGGGAGCTGTTTTTT. Encoded protein: CASSKDTGELFF.

The chain employs TRBV12-3 or TRBV12-4 and TRBJ1-6, with D uncertain. V lost 5 bases and J 7 bases, leaving 6 bases between the germline ends. The CDR3 contains 12 residues. The CDR3: CASSPLNSPLHF. The CDR3 region has the DNA TGTGCCAGCAGTCCACTGAATTCACCCCTCCACTTT.

The rearrangement uses TRBV14 and TRBJ2-7; D is unclear. The V end lost 6 bases, the J end lost 5 bases, and 8 bases lay between the germline ends. The CDR3 loop spans 11 amino acids. In germline, CDR1 is SGHDN, CDR2 FVKESK. CDR3 DNA: TGTGCCAGCAGAGAGCAGGACGAGCAGTACTTC. This codes for CASREQDEQYF.